The 25 T cell receptor beta chains reported below all come from one sample, sequenced in a study of Graves' ophthalmopathy and Graves' hyperthyroidism. The study amplified TCR beta CDR3 regions using RNA transcripts. After a first-round RT-PCR with HTBI primers, a second-round multiplex PCR was run. TCRdb reanalysed the multiplex PCR reads using MiXCR and keeps one entry per CDR3 protein. The top ten hold approximately 12% of the sample, which has roughly 1.1 million distinct CDR3 sequences, about 35% seen once. The sample was peripheral blood or thyroid tissue (not recorded which). Every receptor here comes from an adult man with Graves' hyperthyroidism.

This clonotype occurred many times. The chain uses TRBV14 and TRBJ2-2, with 7 nucleotides matching TRBD2. Germline assignment: CDR1 SGHDN and CDR2 FVKESK. This CDR3 has 18 residues. Trimming cost V 3 bases and J 1 base; bases outside gene matches: 11. The CDR3 is CASSQSDGREWNTGELFF. The CDR3 coding sequence is TGTGCCAGCAGCCAGTCCGACGGGCGGGAGTGGAACACCGGGGAGCTGTTTTTT. The whole variable domain, remainder taken from reference TRBV14 and TRBJ2-2, is EAGVTQFPSHSVIEKGQTVTLRCDPISGHDNLYWYRRVMGKEIKFLLHFVKESKQDESGMPNNRFLAERTGGTYSTLKVQPAELEDSGVYFCASSQSDGREWNTGELFFGEGSRLTVL.

As concerns this clonotype: A much larger clone lies one base from this, so it may be a read error. The chain is built from TRBV29-1 and TRBJ2-7; TRBD1 is a possible D gene (5 bases). The CDR3 runs 12 residues. Germline values: CDR1 SQVTM, CDR2 ANQGSEA. The V end lost 6 bases, the J end lost 7 bases, and 16 bases lay between the germline ends. The CDR3 loop is CSVAWGRPEQYF. CDR3 DNA sequence: TGCAGCGTGGCCTGGGGCCGTCCGGAGCAGTACTTC.

The V gene is TRBV5-1, the J gene TRBJ2-2; the D call may be TRBD1 or TRBD2 (5 bases each). Germline V gene lookup returns CDR1 SGHRS and CDR2 YFSETQ. V dropped 4 bases and J dropped 1 base, with 11 bases sitting between them. This CDR3 spans 15 amino acids. CDR3 sequence (DNA): TGCGCCAGCAGCCCGGGGCGGCAGAACACCGGGGAGCTGTTTTTT. It yields the protein CASSPGRQNTGELFF. Using reference TRBV5-1 and TRBJ2-2 for the parts outside the CDR3, the full variable domain is KAGVTQTPRYLIKTRGQQVTLSCSPISGHRSVSWYQQTPGQGLQFLFEYFSETQRNKGNFPGRFSGRQFSNSRSEMNVSTLELGDSALYLCASSPGRQNTGELFFGEGSRLTVL.

This clonotype was recorded at least ten times. The V call is TRBV7-9, the J call TRBJ1-1; D uncertain. Germline-derived CDR1 and CDR2 are SEHNR and FQNEAQ (reference sequence). Trimming took off 0 bases at V and 1 base at J, with 6 bases between the two ends. This CDR3 region has 14 residues. CDR3 sequence: CASSLALWNTEAFF. The CDR3 coding sequence is TGTGCCAGCAGCTTAGCGTTATGGAACACTGAAGCTTTCTTT.

This chain joins TRBV20-1 and TRBJ2-7; the match to TRBD2 covers 11 bases. The J segment lost 3 bases and the V segment lost 4 bases, leaving 5 bases of the junction unmatched. CDR3 length: 14 amino acids. Germline V lookup: CDR1 DFQATT, CDR2 SNEGSKA (reference sequence). In DNA, the CDR3 is TGCAGTGCTACTACGGGACTAGCGGTCTACGAGCAGTACTTC. It specifies CSATTGLAVYEQYF.

Many counts were recorded for this clonotype. The rearrangement links TRBV25-1 to TRBJ2-5, with D possibly being TRBD2 (5 bases). V gave up 0 bases and J gave up 5 bases, with 10 bases separating them. Germline V gene lookup returns CDR1 MGHDK and CDR2 SYGVNS. This CDR3 has 14 amino acids. The CDR3 here is CASSEYGKGETQYF. The CDR3 coding sequence is TGTGCCAGCAGTGAATACGGGAAGGGTGAGACCCAGTACTTC.

The chain links TRBV29-1 to TRBJ1-5, with TRBD1 as a possible D gene (6 bases). There are 14 residues in the CDR3. V was clipped by 4 bases and J by 5 bases, with 15 bases between them. The germline V gene has CDR1 SQVTM and CDR2 ANQGSEA. The CDR3 spells CSVGGAGAHQPQHF. CDR3 bases: TGCAGCGTTGGCGGCGCGGGGGCACATCAGCCCCAGCATTTT. The full variable domain, rest sourced from reference TRBV29-1 and TRBJ1-5, is SAVISQKPSRDICQRGTSLTIQCQVDSQVTMMFWYRQQPGQSLTLIATANQGSEATYESGFVIDKFPISRPNLTFSTLTVSNMSPEDSSIYLCSVGGAGAHQPQHFGDGTRLSIL.

This clonotype turned up a few times. This chain uses TRBV5-4 with TRBJ2-7, with TRBD1 matching over 10 bases. The CDR3 covers 16 residues. Germline-derived CDR1 and CDR2 are SGHNT and YYREEE (reference sequence). Trimming cost V 4 bases and J 0 bases; bases outside gene matches: 7. DNA of the CDR3: TGTGCCAGCAGCCAAAAGACAGGGGGCCACTCCTACGAGCAGTACTTC. Its translation: CASSQKTGGHSYEQYF. The entire variable domain, with the rest obtained from reference TRBV5-4 and TRBJ2-7, is as follows: ETGVTQSPTHLIKTRGQQVTLRCSSQSGHNTVSWYQQALGQGPQFIFQYYREEENGRGNFPPRFSGLQFPNYSSELNVNALELDDSALYLCASSQKTGGHSYEQYFGPGTRLTVT.

V gene TRBV20-1 combines with J gene TRBJ2-5; D is ambiguous. CDR1 DFQATT and CDR2 SNEGSKA come from the germline V gene (reference sequence). This CDR3 is 15 amino acids long. V was pared by 3 bases and J by 1 base, with 15 bases between. The CDR3 DNA follows: TGCAGTGCTAGGGTCGAAGAAGAGATCCAAGAGACCCAGTACTTC. It codes for CSARVEEEIQETQYF.

This chain connects TRBV5-1 to TRBJ1-3; 7 positions agree with TRBD1. J gave up 7 bases and V 0 bases, and 7 bases lay outside the gene matches. Germline loops: CDR1 SGHRS, CDR2 YFSETQ. This CDR3 is 15 amino acids long. CDR3 loop: CASSLEFWDSNTIYF. The DNA for the CDR3 is TGCGCCAGCAGCTTGGAGTTTTGGGACAGTAACACCATATATTTT. Supplemented by reference TRBV5-1 and TRBJ1-3, the full variable domain reads KAGVTQTPRYLIKTRGQQVTLSCSPISGHRSVSWYQQTPGQGLQFLFEYFSETQRNKGNFPGRFSGRQFSNSRSEMNVSTLELGDSALYLCASSLEFWDSNTIYFGEGSWLTVV.

This clonotype showed up many times. The rearrangement joins TRBV7-9 to TRBJ1-4, with TRBD1 matching 7 bases. V lost 5 bases to trimming and J lost 0 bases; unmatched junction nucleotides: 6. Germline loops: CDR1 SEHNR, CDR2 FQNEAQ (reference sequence). The length of the CDR3 is 16 residues. CDR3: CASSAGQITTNEKLFF. CDR3 nucleotides: TGTGCCAGCAGCGCGGGACAGATCACAACTAATGAAAAACTGTTTTTT. Together with reference TRBV7-9 and TRBJ1-4, the CDR3 gives the full variable domain: DTGVSQNPRHKITKRGQNVTFRCDPISEHNRLYWYRQTLGQGPEFLTYFQNEAQLEKSRLLSDRFSAERPKGSFSTLEIQRTEQGDSAMYLCASSAGQITTNEKLFFGSGTQLSVL.

A note on this clonotype: The junction departs from germline at one end; a sequencing error may be responsible. This chain joins TRBV7-2 and TRBJ2-5; D is tentatively TRBD1 or TRBD2 (5 bases each). CDR1 and CDR2 from the germline V gene are SGHTA and FQGNSA. The CDR3 consists of 14 residues. The CDR3 DNA sequence: TGTGCCAGCAGCTTGCCAGGCCCCCCGGGGACCCAGCACTTC. Its translation is CASSLPGPPGTQHF.

This chain uses TRBV28 with TRBJ1-5; D is unresolved. Germline assignment: CDR1 MDHEN and CDR2 SYDVKM. The CDR3 totals 12 residues. Trimming shortened V by 7 bases and J by 7 bases, and 11 bases separated the two germline ends. The CDR3 sequence is CASMKIAQPQHF. Here the CDR3 DNA reads TGTGCCAGCATGAAAATCGCGCAGCCCCAGCATTTT.

This clonotype was recorded a few times. The V and J genes are TRBV4-1 and TRBJ2-6; D gene ambiguous. There are 17 residues in the CDR3. The V and J ends lost 0 bases and 0 bases respectively, with 9 bases between them. Germline V lookup: CDR1 MGHRA, CDR2 YSYEKL. In DNA form, the CDR3 reads TGCGCCAGCAGCCAAGATCTTTCGGGCTCTGGGGCCAACGTCCTGACTTTC. Residues: CASSQDLSGSGANVLTF.

This clonotype has at least ten counts. The V call is TRBV20-1, the J call TRBJ2-7; TRBD1 is a possible D gene (6 bases). V dropped 0 bases and J dropped 5 bases, with 11 bases sitting between them. The CDR3 length is 13 residues. Germline V gene lookup returns CDR1 DFQATT and CDR2 SNEGSKA (reference sequence). CDR3 DNA: TGCAGTGCTAGAGAACAGGGCGGCAACGAGCAGTACTTC. Translating it yields CSAREQGGNEQYF.

The chain couples TRBV12-3 or TRBV12-4 to TRBJ1-2; D unclear. The CDR3 runs to 11 residues. V lost 3 bases and J 7 bases, leaving 6 bases between the germline ends. The CDR3, as DNA: TGTGCCAGCAGTTTGGGGATTGGCTACACCTTC. Translated: CASSLGIGYTF.

This clonotype was picked up many times. The V and J genes are TRBV20-1 and TRBJ1-5; no reliable D call. V shed 6 bases and J shed 4 bases, with 13 bases lying between them. CDR1 and CDR2 (germline): DFQATT, SNEGSKA (reference sequence). The CDR3 covers 13 residues. CDR3 protein: CSAPPGGNQPQHF. As DNA, the CDR3 is TGCAGTGCCCCTCCGGGAGGGAATCAGCCCCAGCATTTT.

The J gene is TRBJ2-7, the V gene TRBV2; 7 bases line up with TRBD1. The CDR3 has 11 residues. The J segment lost 11 bases and the V segment lost 8 bases, leaving 9 bases of the junction unmatched. Germline CDR1 reads SNHLY; CDR2 reads FYNNEI. The CDR3 coding sequence is TGTGCCAGCTCCACTACAGGGGTTAAGTACTTC. It encodes CASSTTGVKYF.

J is TRBJ1-2 and V is TRBV29-1; 10 positions match TRBD1. The CDR3 covers 12 residues. From germline, CDR1 is SQVTM and CDR2 ANQGSEA. After removal of 8 bases from V and 4 bases from J, the junction contained 4 bases not matched to a gene. CDR3 residues: CSRDRGLYGYTF. Written as DNA, the CDR3 is TGCAGCAGGGACAGGGGCCTCTATGGCTACACCTTC.

The V and J genes are TRBV12-3 or TRBV12-4 and TRBJ1-2; D not resolved. CDR3 size: 15 residues. Trimming stripped 6 bases from V and 7 bases from J, with 21 bases between. CDR3 sequence reads: CASRKDPVGLSGYTF. DNA of the CDR3: TGTGCCAGCAGAAAGGACCCGGTGGGGTTGAGTGGCTACACCTTC.

Comments on this clonotype: It may be a read error: a sequence one base away is much more abundant. This sequence joins TRBV20-1 and TRBJ2-5; D uncertain. With 2 bases removed from V and 4 bases from J, the gap between germline ends came to 11 bases. This CDR3 comprises 13 residues. CDR1 and CDR2 (germline): DFQATT, SNEGSKA (reference sequence). CDR3 coding DNA: TGCAGTGCTAGACAACCTGGTGCAGAGACCCAGTACTTC. Amino acids: CSARQPGAETQYF.

Many counts were recorded for this clonotype. The chain couples TRBV20-1 to TRBJ2-7; D not resolved. Germline CDR1 and CDR2: DFQATT and SNEGSKA (reference sequence). The CDR3 runs 12 residues. The V gene lost 5 bases and the J gene lost 3 bases, with 11 bases spanning the gap. The CDR3 is CSAQTGSYEQYF. The CDR3 DNA sequence: TGCAGTGCTCAAACCGGAAGCTACGAGCAGTACTTC.

V gene TRBV3-1 combines with J gene TRBJ1-1; 8 bases map to TRBD1. The germline V gene encodes CDR1 LGHDT and CDR2 YNNKEL (reference sequence). This CDR3 contains 16 residues. After removal of 0 bases from V and 5 bases from J, the junction contained 8 bases not matched to a gene. The CDR3 DNA sequence: TGTGCCAGCAGCCAAGATGGGCAGGGGGCTTGGACTGAAGCTTTCTTT. It yields the protein CASSQDGQGAWTEAFF.

CDR3 bases: TGTGCCAGCAGCTTAGTGAGGGGGGACCCTTACTACAATGAGCAGTTCTTC. Translating gives CASSLVRGDPYYNEQFF. V and J are TRBV7-2 and TRBJ2-1; D may match TRBD1 or TRBD2 (6 bases each). Deletions cut 1 base from V and 3 bases from J, with 16 bases between. There are 17 residues in the CDR3. Looked up from germline, CDR1 is SGHTA and CDR2 is FQGNSA.

This clonotype was counted only a few times. CDR3 coding DNA: TGCAGCGTTGAGGGGCTAGCAAGTGGCAAGACCCAGTACTTC. Translated: CSVEGLASGKTQYF. The rearrangement links TRBV29-1 to TRBJ2-5; possibly TRBD1 or TRBD2 for D (5 bases each). V lost 3 bases, J lost 6 bases, and 17 bases lay in between. From germline, CDR1 is SQVTM and CDR2 ANQGSEA. The CDR3 has 14 residues.